What follows are 26 T cell receptor beta chains derived from one specimen sequenced in a study of blood T cell repertoires in COVID-19. Sequencing was performed with immunoSEQ multiplex PCR; in TCRdb, only in-frame clones are kept and a portion is missing. This table has about 150,000 clones, roughly nine tenths appearing once. Sequencing was carried out using peripheral blood. These receptors all stem from a human donor in a cohort sampled during active COVID-19.

The chain links TRBV7-3 to TRBJ2-2; 8 nucleotides line up with TRBD2. The ends lost 2 bases at V and 5 bases at J; junction bases unmatched: 4. Germline lookup yields CDR1 SGHTA and CDR2 FQGTGA. This CDR3 has 15 amino acids. CDR3 DNA sequence: TGTGCCAGCAGCTTACTAGCGGGTGGAACCGGGGAGCTGTTTTTT. Protein sequence: CASSLLAGGTGELFF.

V gene TRBV9 combines with J gene TRBJ2-5, with D possibly TRBD2 on 6 matching bases. From germline, CDR1 is SGDLS and CDR2 YYNGEE. V lost 3 bases, J lost 5 bases, and 11 bases lay in between. The CDR3 runs to 13 residues. The CDR3 region is CASSAGSWETQYF. The CDR3 bases are TGTGCCAGCAGCGCCGGGAGCTGGGAGACCCAGTACTTC.

The rearrangement joins TRBV19 to TRBJ1-2; TRBD1 is a possible D gene (5 bases). The CDR3 runs 14 residues. V lost 3 bases to trimming and J lost 4 bases, with 12 bases between them. Per germline, CDR1 LNHDA and CDR2 SQIVND (reference sequence). CDR3 loop: CASSMSREGYGYTF. DNA for the CDR3: TGTGCCAGTAGTATGAGCAGGGAGGGCTATGGCTACACCTTC.

The chain joins TRBV18 to TRBJ2-1; D gene uncertain. The ends were cut back, 4 bases at V and 5 bases at J, with 9 bases in the middle. The V gene's germline CDR1 is KGHSH and CDR2 LQKENI. This CDR3 is 13 amino acids long. For the CDR3, the DNA is TGTGCCAGCTCACGTTACAGTGACAATGAGCAGTTCTTC. Translation: CASSRYSDNEQFF.

The table lists this clone with a count of one. The chain carries TRBV5-4 and TRBJ1-6; 7 bases are a match to TRBD1. Germline CDR1 reads SGHNT; CDR2 reads YYREEE (reference sequence). CDR3 length equals 19 residues. J gave up 7 bases and V 4 bases, and 20 bases lay outside the gene matches. CDR3: CASSRKNAQGVEMNSPLHF. Here the CDR3 DNA reads TGTGCCAGCAGCCGGAAAAATGCCCAGGGGGTCGAGATGAATTCACCCCTCCACTTT.

CDR3 protein: CASSWAQTGGTDTQYF. The CDR3 bases are TGTGCCAGCAGTTGGGCACAGACAGGGGGCACAGATACGCAGTATTTT. The V and J genes are TRBV2 and TRBJ2-3; 8 bases align to TRBD1. CDR1 and CDR2 (germline): SNHLY, FYNNEI. This CDR3 has 16 residues. V lost 5 bases, J lost 1 base, and 8 bases stayed unmatched.

This clone was observed a single time. The chain has TRBV7-9 and TRBJ2-7; the D gene is possibly TRBD2 (6 bases). V lost 7 bases and J 5 bases, leaving 15 bases between the germline ends. The CDR3 runs to 13 residues. CDR1 and CDR2 (germline): SEHNR, FQNEAQ (reference sequence). The CDR3, as DNA: TGTGCCAGCACCCTCGGAGGGGTTCACGAGCAGTACTTC. Its protein is CASTLGGVHEQYF.

The rearrangement links TRBV6-1 to TRBJ2-3; a possible D gene is TRBD2 (6 bases). The CDR3 loop spans 15 amino acids. Between the trimmed V and J ends, which lost 3 bases and 0 bases, there was a span of 10 bases. The germline V gene encodes CDR1 MNHNS and CDR2 SASEGT. Here the CDR3 DNA reads TGTGCCAGCAGTGATAGCGGAGCGAGCACAGATACGCAGTATTTT. This sequence encodes CASSDSGASTDTQYF.

This rearrangement joins TRBV2 to TRBJ2-2; D possibly corresponds to TRBD1 (6 bases). Germline V gives CDR1 SNHLY, CDR2 FYNNEI. The CDR3 is made up of 14 amino acids. V shed 8 bases and J shed 4 bases, with 14 bases lying between them. The CDR3 DNA follows: TGTGCCAGCTCAATTCAGGGGTCCACCGGGGAGCTGTTTTTT. It translates to CASSIQGSTGELFF.

This clone is a singleton in its sample. The chain couples TRBV28 to TRBJ2-7; TRBD1 matches at 11 bases. CDR1 MDHEN and CDR2 SYDVKM come from the germline V gene. The CDR3 runs to 17 residues. The V and J ends lost 4 bases and 5 bases, in that order; junction bases with no gene match: 13. The CDR3 nucleotides are TGTGCCAGCAGTTGCTCTCCTCCGGGACAGGGGGGGGACGAGCAGTACTTC. Translating gives CASSCSPPGQGGDEQYF.

The rearrangement links TRBV3-1 (or the pseudogene TRBV3-2) to TRBJ2-7; possible D gene TRBD1, 5 bases. This CDR3 is 15 amino acids long. Germline values: CDR1 LGHDT, CDR2 YNNKEL (reference sequence). V was trimmed by 4 bases and J by 7 bases, leaving 20 bases between them. The CDR3 spells CASSPRQLYPEEQYF. The CDR3 bases are TGTGCCAGCAGCCCGAGACAGCTGTACCCTGAGGAGCAGTACTTC.

This sequence joins TRBV15 and TRBJ2-7, with 8 bases matching TRBD1. V lost 5 bases to trimming and J lost 1 base; unmatched junction nucleotides: 7. This CDR3 comprises 15 residues. Germline CDR1 is LNHNV and CDR2 is YYDKDF (reference sequence). CDR3 bases: TGTGCCACCAGCCCTATCCGGGACAGGTCCTACGAGCAGTACTTC. Protein sequence: CATSPIRDRSYEQYF.

V and J are TRBV6-5 and TRBJ2-1; D possibly corresponds to TRBD1 (6 bases). The germline V gene has CDR1 MNHEY and CDR2 SVGAGI. This CDR3 spans 16 amino acids. Between the trimmed V and J ends, which lost 0 bases and 6 bases, there was a span of 15 bases. Here the CDR3 reads CASSYSMSGVFNEQFF. CDR3 nucleotides: TGTGCCAGCAGTTACTCGATGTCAGGGGTATTCAATGAGCAGTTCTTC.

The chain has TRBV19 and TRBJ2-3; D unresolved. In germline, CDR1 is LNHDA, CDR2 SQIVND (reference sequence). The CDR3 totals 13 residues. Trimming left V 3 bases short and J 1 base short, with 5 bases between. The CDR3 loop reads CASSIGGTDTQYF. In DNA form, the CDR3 reads TGTGCCAGTAGTATCGGAGGCACAGATACGCAGTATTTT.

This sequence joins TRBV7-9 and TRBJ1-1; TRBD1 matches at 9 bases. V gave up 5 bases and J gave up 13 bases; unmatched junction bases: 14. The CDR3 spans 14 residues. CDR1 is SEHNR, CDR2 FQNEAQ, per germline (reference sequence). The CDR3 is CASSATGGVSSVFF. The DNA for the CDR3 is TGTGCCAGCAGCGCAACAGGGGGCGTTTCGTCGGTTTTCTTT.

This rearrangement joins TRBV4-1 to TRBJ1-1; unclear D gene. CDR3 length: 15 amino acids. Looked up from germline, CDR1 is MGHRA and CDR2 is YSYEKL. Between the trimmed V and J ends, which lost 0 bases and 2 bases, there was a span of 10 bases. The DNA of the CDR3 is TGCGCCAGCAGCCAAGATCATAGCTACAACACTGAAGCTTTCTTT. It translates to CASSQDHSYNTEAFF.

V is TRBV15 and J is TRBJ2-5; 14 positions agree with TRBD2. Unmatched junction bases numbered 11, after V lost 3 bases and J lost 5 bases. The CDR3 contains 18 residues. Per the germline V gene, CDR1 is LNHNV and CDR2 is YYDKDF (reference sequence). The CDR3 reads CATSSFGGTSGSYETQYF. Written as DNA, the CDR3 is TGTGCCACCAGCAGTTTCGGAGGGACTAGCGGGAGTTATGAGACCCAGTACTTC. Variable domain in full (rest from reference TRBV15 and TRBJ2-5): DAMVIQNPRYQVTQFGKPVTLSCSQTLNHNVMYWYQQKSSQAPKLLFHYYDKDFNNEADTPDNFQSRRPNTSFCFLDIRSPGLGDTAMYLCATSSFGGTSGSYETQYFGPGTRLLVL.

V is TRBV5-5 and J is TRBJ2-7; the match to TRBD1 covers 8 bases. The CDR3 has 14 residues. The germline V gene has CDR1 SGHKS and CDR2 YYEKEE (reference sequence). J lost 3 bases, V lost 2 bases, and 4 bases had no gene match. The CDR3, as DNA: TGTGCCAGCAGCTTTGGGACAGGAATCTACGAGCAGTACTTC. This translates into CASSFGTGIYEQYF. Using reference TRBV5-5 and TRBJ2-7 for the parts outside the CDR3, the full variable domain is DAGVTQSPTHLIKTRGQQVTLRCSPISGHKSVSWYQQVLGQGPQFIFQYYEKEERGRGNFPDRFSARQFPNYSSELNVNALLLGDSALYLCASSFGTGIYEQYFGPGTRLTVT.

The rearrangement uses TRBV5-6 and TRBJ2-1, with D perhaps matching TRBD1 (5 bases). The CDR3 runs 15 residues. Per the germline V gene, CDR1 is SGHDT and CDR2 is YYEEEE. Trimming removed 3 bases from V and 4 bases from J, with 14 bases in between. CDR3 in DNA: TGTGCCAGCAGCTCCTCAGGGATTACGTACAATGAGCAGTTCTTC. This codes for CASSSSGITYNEQFF.

Only one count was recorded for this clone. The same CDR3 is also encoded by other DNA sequences in this sample. The gene calls are TRBV19 and TRBJ1-5, with 11 bases fitting TRBD1. The germline V gene has CDR1 LNHDA and CDR2 SQIVND (reference sequence). CDR3 size: 16 residues. The V segment lost 1 base and the J segment 4 bases; nucleotides outside the gene matches: 3. DNA for the CDR3: TGTGCCAGTAGTATAGCGGGACAGGGGGGGAATCAGCCCCAGCATTTT. Translation: CASSIAGQGGNQPQHF.

This clone has a handful of counts. At one of its ends the junction is not consistent with the germline gene, which may arise from a read error. J is TRBJ2-7 and V is TRBV2, with D unresolved. CDR3 length: 10 residues. Germline V gene lookup returns CDR1 SNHLY and CDR2 FYNNEI. CDR3 DNA: TGTGCCAGCAGTGAGAGTAGCTTAGCTTTC. As protein: CASSESSLAF.

The rearrangement links TRBV12-3 or TRBV12-4 to TRBJ1-2; 11 bases line up with TRBD1. CDR3 length: 13 residues. The trim removed 8 bases at V and 5 bases at J, leaving 4 bases unmatched. The CDR3, as DNA: TGTGCCAGCGGATGGGACAGGGGGTATGGCTACACCTTC. It encodes CASGWDRGYGYTF.

Worth noting for this clone: The same CDR3 arises from other DNA sequences in this sample as well. This chain joins TRBV3-1 (or the pseudogene TRBV3-2) and TRBJ1-3, with 7 bases fitting TRBD1. V was pared by 3 bases and J by 8 bases, with 7 bases of the junction left unmatched. Germline CDR1 LGHDT, CDR2 YNNKEL (reference sequence). The CDR3 extends over 14 amino acids. This CDR3 is CASSQRTGADTIYF. CDR3 nucleotide sequence: TGTGCCAGCAGCCAGCGGACAGGCGCTGACACCATATATTTT.

The chain combines TRBV3-1 (or the pseudogene TRBV3-2) with TRBJ2-1; 9 nucleotides align to TRBD2. J lost 8 bases, V lost 1 base, and 9 bases had no gene match. The CDR3 totals 16 residues. Germline CDR1 and CDR2: LGHDT and YNNKEL (reference sequence). This CDR3 is CASSQAVAGGFDEQFF. The CDR3 DNA follows: TGTGCCAGCAGCCAAGCGGTGGCGGGAGGGTTCGATGAGCAGTTCTTC.

This clone appeared a single time. V gene TRBV10-3 combines with J gene TRBJ2-2; 9 bases match TRBD2. The germline V gene has CDR1 ENHRY and CDR2 SYGVKD. V was pared by 2 bases and J by 8 bases, with 15 bases of the junction left unmatched. This CDR3 is 18 amino acids long. The CDR3 is CAISEPSRSAGGIGELFF. DNA of the CDR3: TGTGCCATCAGTGAGCCCAGTCGGTCAGCGGGGGGTATAGGGGAGCTGTTTTTT.

This chain connects TRBV28 to TRBJ2-7, with 7 bases identical to TRBD1. The CDR3 loop spans 12 amino acids. CDR1 and CDR2 (germline): MDHEN, SYDVKM. Germline trimming cut 6 bases from V and 5 bases from J; bases unmatched to any gene: 4. CDR3 DNA sequence: TGTGCCAGCAGGACAGGGAGCAACGAGCAGTACTTC. Its protein product is CASRTGSNEQYF. The full variable domain, in which reference TRBV28 and TRBJ2-7 provide the parts outside the CDR3, is DVKVTQSSRYLVKRTGEKVFLECVQDMDHENMFWYRQDPGLGLRLIYFSYDVKMKEKGDIPEGYSVSREKKERFSLILESASTNQTSMYLCASRTGSNEQYFGPGTRLTVT.